This note documents a single TCR beta chain sequence. Its antigen is unidentified. The sample belongs to a study of T-cell memory formation after mild COVID-19. Study-wide findings and caveats: SARS-CoV-2 specificity was not confirmed for second-wave clones peaking on day 37.

5'RACE, which relied on constant-segment primers, yielded TCR alpha and TCR beta cDNA libraries carrying sample barcodes and UMIs. TCRdb reprocessed the 5' RACE reads via MiXCR and lists one record per CDR3 protein. This repertoire shows roughly 170,000 distinct CDR3 sequences, 20% to 25% found once; its top ten account for around 23%. Material for sequencing was PBMCs or a T cell subset sorted from them (not recorded which). This clonotype was obtained from an adult woman who had mild COVID-19 (a few samples of this study predate the infection). Cell type and time point are not known.

In DNA form, the CDR3 reads TGCGCCAGCAGCACCCTGACAGGGTCGGAGGTTGGCTACACCTTC. It specifies CASSTLTGSEVGYTF. V usage is TRBV5-1 and J usage is TRBJ1-2; 7 nucleotides line up with TRBD1. Germline trimming cut 4 bases from V and 7 bases from J; bases unmatched to any gene: 13. Germline CDR1 is SGHRS and CDR2 is YFSETQ. The CDR3 sequence is 15 residues long.